This TCR beta chain is from a study of T cell changes during pregnancy in multiple sclerosis. Assay used: immunoSEQ multiplex PCR; TCRdb lists only in-frame clones, some missing. The sample holds tens of thousands of clones, approximately 92% seen once. From germline, CDR1 is SGHDT and CDR2 YYEEEE. The CDR3 totals 16 residues. J was trimmed by 4 bases and V by 1 base; bases with no gene match: 8. The source of this sequence is a female donor with multiple sclerosis, enrolled in a pregnancy study. V and J are TRBV5-6 and TRBJ2-1; 7 bases align to TRBD2. This specimen consisted of CD4+ T cells from peripheral blood mononuclear cells, obtained in the third trimester of pregnancy. In DNA, the CDR3 is TGTGCCAGCAGCTTGCGTATAGGACTAGATTACAATGAGCAGTTCTTC. This codes for CASSLRIGLDYNEQFF.